These 3 T cell receptor beta chains came from one sample sequenced in a study of blood T cell repertoires in COVID-19. The data were produced by immunoSEQ multiplex PCR, yet TCRdb's version contains in-frame clones alone and is incomplete. The data contain 130,000 to 150,000 clones, less than 90% of them seen just once; the ten biggest clones take up 4.5% to 5.5%. The sequenced material came from PBMCs or T cells enriched from blood (not recorded which). These receptors were collected from a man aged 35-49 years with acute COVID-19.

The V gene is TRBV7-2, the J gene TRBJ2-3, with a possible D match to TRBD2 (7 bases). V was cut by 8 bases and J by 3 bases, with 18 bases left in between. Germline V gene sequence: CDR1 SGHTA, CDR2 FQGNSA. The CDR3 covers 15 residues. In DNA form, the CDR3 reads TGTGCCAGCCCCGCGGAACAGGGAGGGACAGATACGCAGTATTTT. Protein: CASPAEQGGTDTQYF.

This clone came up once. V usage is TRBV19 and J usage is TRBJ1-5; unclear D gene. Trimming cost V 5 bases and J 5 bases, with 7 bases left between them. Germline V gene data show CDR1 as LNHDA and CDR2 as SQIVND (reference sequence). The CDR3 is 12 amino acids. For the CDR3, the DNA is TGTGCCAGTAGTTTGGTAGATCAGCCCCAGCATTTT. This gives the protein CASSLVDQPQHF.

This rearrangement joins TRBV6-5 to TRBJ2-1, with a tentative D call TRBD1 (5 bases). CDR1 is MNHEY and CDR2 is SVGAGI in the germline V gene. Between the trimmed V and J ends, which lost 0 bases and 5 bases, there was a span of 8 bases. There are 14 residues in the CDR3. This CDR3 reads CASSYSPGNNEQFF. CDR3 nucleotide sequence: TGTGCCAGCAGTTACTCGCCAGGGAACAATGAGCAGTTCTTC.